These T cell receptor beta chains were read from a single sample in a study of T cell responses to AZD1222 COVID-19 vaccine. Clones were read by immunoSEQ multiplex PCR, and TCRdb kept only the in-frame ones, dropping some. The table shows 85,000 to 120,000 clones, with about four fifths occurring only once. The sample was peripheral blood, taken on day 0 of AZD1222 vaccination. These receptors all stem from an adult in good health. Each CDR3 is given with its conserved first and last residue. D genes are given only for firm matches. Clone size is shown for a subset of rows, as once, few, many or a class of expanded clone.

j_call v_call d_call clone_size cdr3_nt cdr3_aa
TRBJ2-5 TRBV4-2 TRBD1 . TGTGCCAGCAGCCAATCCCAGGGGGAAGAGACCCAGTACTTC CASSQSQGEETQYF
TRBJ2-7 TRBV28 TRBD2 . TGTGCCAGCAGTTTAAGCGGGAGTGGCGACGAGCAGTACTTC CASSLSGSGDEQYF
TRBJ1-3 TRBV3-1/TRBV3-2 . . TGTGCCAGCAGCGATTTGTGGGGATCTGGAAACACCATATATTTT CASSDLWGSGNTIYF
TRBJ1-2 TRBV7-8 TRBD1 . TGTGCCAGCAGCTCCGCCGGTTTAGTCGGGACAGGGGGCTTCGCGTATGGCTACACCTTC CASSSAGLVGTGGFAYGYTF
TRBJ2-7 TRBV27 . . TGTGCCAGCAGTTTCGTGGGAGTCAGGTCCTACGAGCAGTACTTC CASSFVGVRSYEQYF
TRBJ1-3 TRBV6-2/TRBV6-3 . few TGTGCCAGCAGTTTCCCGCGTATGATTTCTGGAAACACCATATATTTT CASSFPRMISGNTIYF
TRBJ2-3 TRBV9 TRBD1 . TGTGCCAGCAACAGGGGTAGGACAGGGGTGGCAGATACGCAGTATTTT CASNRGRTGVADTQYF
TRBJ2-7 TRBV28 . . TGTGCCAGCAGGATCCCAGGGTTCGAGCAGTACTTC CASRIPGFEQYF
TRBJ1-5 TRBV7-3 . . TGTGCCAGCAGCTTAGGGGGGGCGAATCAGCCCCAGCATTTT CASSLGGANQPQHF
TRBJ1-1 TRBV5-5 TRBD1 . TGTGCCAGCAGCCTAAGACAGGGGACCATGAACACTGAAGCTTTCTTT CASSLRQGTMNTEAFF
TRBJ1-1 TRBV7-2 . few TGTGCCAGCAGCCCCCGCCGGCTGTCGGGCACTGAAGCTTTCTTT CASSPRRLSGTEAFF
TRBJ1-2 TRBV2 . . TGTGCCAGCAGGTTCGACAAGTCGGGCTACACCTTC CASRFDKSGYTF
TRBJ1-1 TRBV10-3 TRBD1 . TGTGCCATCAGTGAGTCGACAGGGCAAGGAGGGACTGAAGCTTTCTTT CAISESTGQGGTEAFF
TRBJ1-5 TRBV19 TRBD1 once TGTGCCAGCAGGCAAACCAGGGGGGTCCAACCCAAACCCCAGCATTTT CASRQTRGVQPKPQHF